This TCR beta chain stems from a study of T cell changes during pregnancy in multiple sclerosis. The repertoire was sequenced with immunoSEQ multiplex PCR; TCRdb's copy has only in-frame clones and lacks some. This sample has about 75,000 clones; approximately 90% occur once, and the top ten carry 0.35% to 0.45%. The V gene lost 2 bases and the J gene lost 5 bases, with 9 bases spanning the gap. The CDR3 spans 13 residues. Germline lookup yields CDR1 SGHAT and CDR2 FQNNGV. The specimen was CD4+ T cells from peripheral blood mononuclear cells, collected before pregnancy. This chain connects TRBV11-2 to TRBJ2-5, with no clear D. The source of this sequence is a female donor with multiple sclerosis, enrolled in a pregnancy study. CDR3 in amino acids: CASSLSVRETQYF. As DNA, the CDR3 is TGTGCCAGCAGCTTAAGTGTCAGGGAGACCCAGTACTTC.